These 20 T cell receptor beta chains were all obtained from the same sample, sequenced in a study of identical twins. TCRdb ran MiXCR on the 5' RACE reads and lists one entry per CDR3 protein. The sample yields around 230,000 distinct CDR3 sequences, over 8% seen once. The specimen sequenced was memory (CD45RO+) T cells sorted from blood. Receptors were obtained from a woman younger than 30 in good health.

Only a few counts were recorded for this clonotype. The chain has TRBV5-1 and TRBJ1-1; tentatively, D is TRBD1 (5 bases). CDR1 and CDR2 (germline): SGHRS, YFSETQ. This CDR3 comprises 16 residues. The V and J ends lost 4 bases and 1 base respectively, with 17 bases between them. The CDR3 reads CASSRGEAGRNTEAFF. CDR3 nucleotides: TGCGCCAGCAGCCGGGGGGAGGCAGGGAGGAACACTGAAGCTTTCTTT.

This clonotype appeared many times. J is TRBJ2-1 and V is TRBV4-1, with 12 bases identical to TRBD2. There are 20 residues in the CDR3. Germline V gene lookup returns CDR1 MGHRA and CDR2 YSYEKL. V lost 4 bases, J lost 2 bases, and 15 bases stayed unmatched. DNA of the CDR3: TGCGCCAGCAGCCTCGGGCGGCTAGCGGGGGGGCTCAAGACCTACAATGAGCAGTTCTTC. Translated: CASSLGRLAGGLKTYNEQFF.

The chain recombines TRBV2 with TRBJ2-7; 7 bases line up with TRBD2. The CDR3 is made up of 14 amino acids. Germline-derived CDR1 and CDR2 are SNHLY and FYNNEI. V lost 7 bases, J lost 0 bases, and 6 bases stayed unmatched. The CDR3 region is CASTSGTISYEQYF. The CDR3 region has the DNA TGTGCCAGCACATCCGGGACTATCTCCTACGAGCAGTACTTC.

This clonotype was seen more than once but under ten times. CDR3 region: CASSETGELFF. The CDR3 nucleotides read TGCGCCAGCAGTGAAACCGGGGAGCTGTTTTTT. The chain employs TRBV5-1 and TRBJ2-2; D is undetermined. V was clipped by 5 bases and J by 5 bases, with 4 bases between them. Germline CDR1 and CDR2: SGHRS and YFSETQ. The CDR3 is made up of 11 amino acids. Using reference TRBV5-1 and TRBJ2-2 for the parts outside the CDR3, the full variable domain is KAGVTQTPRYLIKTRGQQVTLSCSPISGHRSVSWYQQTPGQGLQFLFEYFSETQRNKGNFPGRFSGRQFSNSRSEMNVSTLELGDSALYLCASSETGELFFGEGSRLTVL.

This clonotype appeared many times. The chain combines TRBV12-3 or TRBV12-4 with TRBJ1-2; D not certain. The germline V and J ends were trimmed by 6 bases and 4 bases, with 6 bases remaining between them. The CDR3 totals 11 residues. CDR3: CASSGIYGYTF. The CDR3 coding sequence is TGTGCCAGCAGCGGGATCTATGGCTACACCTTC.

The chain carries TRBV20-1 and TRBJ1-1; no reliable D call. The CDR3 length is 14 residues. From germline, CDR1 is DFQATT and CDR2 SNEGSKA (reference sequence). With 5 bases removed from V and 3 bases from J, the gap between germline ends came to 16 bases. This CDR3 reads CSALGPSLDTEAFF. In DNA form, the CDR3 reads TGCAGTGCTCTAGGACCTTCTCTGGACACTGAAGCTTTCTTT.

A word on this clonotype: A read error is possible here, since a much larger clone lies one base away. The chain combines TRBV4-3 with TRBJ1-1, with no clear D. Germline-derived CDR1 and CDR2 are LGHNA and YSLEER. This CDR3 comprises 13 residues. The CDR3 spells CASSQDVDTEPFF. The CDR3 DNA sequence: TGCGCCAGCAGCCAAGATGTTGACACTGAACCTTTCTTT.

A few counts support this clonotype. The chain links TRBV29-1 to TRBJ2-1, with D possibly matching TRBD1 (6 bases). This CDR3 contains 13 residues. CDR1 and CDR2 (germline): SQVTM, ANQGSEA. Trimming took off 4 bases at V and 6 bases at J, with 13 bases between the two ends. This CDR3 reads CSVATGKRNEQFF. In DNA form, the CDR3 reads TGCAGCGTTGCAACAGGGAAGCGCAATGAGCAGTTCTTC.

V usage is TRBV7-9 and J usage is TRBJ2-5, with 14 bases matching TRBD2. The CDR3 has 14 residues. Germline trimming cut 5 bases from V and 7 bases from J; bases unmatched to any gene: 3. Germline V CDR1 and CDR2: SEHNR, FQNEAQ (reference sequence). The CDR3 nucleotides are TGTGCCAGCAGCCCGGGACTAGCGGGAGCGACCCAGTACTTC. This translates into CASSPGLAGATQYF.

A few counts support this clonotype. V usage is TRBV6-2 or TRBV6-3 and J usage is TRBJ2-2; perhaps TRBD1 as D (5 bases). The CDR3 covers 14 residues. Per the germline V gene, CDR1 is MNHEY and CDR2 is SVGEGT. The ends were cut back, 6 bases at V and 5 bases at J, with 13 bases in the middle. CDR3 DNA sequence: TGTGCCAGCAGAACGGAACAGGAGACCGGGGAGCTGTTTTTT. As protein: CASRTEQETGELFF.

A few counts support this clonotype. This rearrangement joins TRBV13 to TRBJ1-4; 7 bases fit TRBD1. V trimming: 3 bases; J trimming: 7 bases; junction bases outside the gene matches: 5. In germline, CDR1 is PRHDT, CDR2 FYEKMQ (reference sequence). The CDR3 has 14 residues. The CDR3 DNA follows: TGTGCCAGCAGCTTGGGACAGTCGGGTGAAAAACTGTTTTTT. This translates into CASSLGQSGEKLFF.

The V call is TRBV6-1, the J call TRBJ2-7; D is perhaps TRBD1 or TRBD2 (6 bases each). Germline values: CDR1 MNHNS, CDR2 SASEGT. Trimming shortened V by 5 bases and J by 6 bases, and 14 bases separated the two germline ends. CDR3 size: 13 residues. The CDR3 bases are TGTGCCAGCAGTCAGGGGAGGCAGGGCGAGCAGTACTTC. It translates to CASSQGRQGEQYF.

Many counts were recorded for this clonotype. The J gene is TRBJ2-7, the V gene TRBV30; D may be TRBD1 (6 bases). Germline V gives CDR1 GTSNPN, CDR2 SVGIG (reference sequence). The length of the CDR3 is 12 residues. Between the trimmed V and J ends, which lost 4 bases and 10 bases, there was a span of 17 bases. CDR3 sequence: CAWTTDSSLQYF. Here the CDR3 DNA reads TGTGCCTGGACCACGGACAGCTCCTTACAGTACTTC.

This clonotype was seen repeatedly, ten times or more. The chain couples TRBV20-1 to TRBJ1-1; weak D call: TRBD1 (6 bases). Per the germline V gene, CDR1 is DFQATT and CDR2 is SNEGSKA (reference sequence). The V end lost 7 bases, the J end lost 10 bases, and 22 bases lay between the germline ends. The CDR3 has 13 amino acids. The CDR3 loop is CSGGDIQTWGAFF. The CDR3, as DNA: TGCAGTGGGGGGGACATTCAGACCTGGGGAGCTTTCTTT.

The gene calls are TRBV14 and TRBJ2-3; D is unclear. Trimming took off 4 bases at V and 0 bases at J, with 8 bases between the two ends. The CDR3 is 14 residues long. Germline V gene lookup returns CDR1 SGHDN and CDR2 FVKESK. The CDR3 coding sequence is TGTGCCAGCAGCCCCGTATTGAGCACAGATACGCAGTATTTT. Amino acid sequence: CASSPVLSTDTQYF.

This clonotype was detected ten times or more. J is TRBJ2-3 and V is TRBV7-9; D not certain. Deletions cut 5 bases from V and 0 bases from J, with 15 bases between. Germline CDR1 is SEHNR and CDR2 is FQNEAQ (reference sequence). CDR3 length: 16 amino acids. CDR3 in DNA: TGTGCCAGCAGCCCGCTTATAAACCCTAGCACAGATACGCAGTATTTT. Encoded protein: CASSPLINPSTDTQYF.

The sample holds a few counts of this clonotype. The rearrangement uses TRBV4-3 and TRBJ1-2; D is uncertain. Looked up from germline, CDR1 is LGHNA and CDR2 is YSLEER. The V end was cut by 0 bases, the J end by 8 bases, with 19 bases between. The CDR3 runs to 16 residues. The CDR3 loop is CASSQDFRTQSGGYTF. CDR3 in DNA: TGCGCCAGCAGCCAAGATTTCCGTACACAAAGTGGCGGCTACACCTTC.

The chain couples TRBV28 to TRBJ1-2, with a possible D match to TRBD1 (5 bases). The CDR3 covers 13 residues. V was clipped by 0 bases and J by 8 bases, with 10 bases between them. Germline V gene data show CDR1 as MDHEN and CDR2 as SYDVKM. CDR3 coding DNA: TGTGCCAGCAGTTTATGGGCGGGGCGGGGCTACACCTTC. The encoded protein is CASSLWAGRGYTF.

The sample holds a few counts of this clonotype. The CDR3 sequence is CSPRGATYNEQFF. The CDR3 bases are TGCAGCCCGCGGGGAGCGACCTACAATGAGCAGTTCTTC. The V gene is TRBV20-1, the J gene TRBJ2-1; a weak D match, TRBD2 (6 bases). In germline, CDR1 is DFQATT, CDR2 SNEGSKA (reference sequence). CDR3 length equals 13 residues.

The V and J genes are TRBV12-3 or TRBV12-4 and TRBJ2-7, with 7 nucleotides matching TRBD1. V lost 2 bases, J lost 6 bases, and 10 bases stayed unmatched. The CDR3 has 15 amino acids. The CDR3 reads CASSLRSGAGGEQYF. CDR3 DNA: TGTGCCAGCAGTTTAAGGTCTGGGGCAGGGGGCGAGCAGTACTTC.